One and the same sample provided the 27 T cell receptor beta chains below, sequenced in a study of T-cell memory formation after mild COVID-19. TCRdb fed the 5' RACE reads into MiXCR, producing one record per CDR3 protein. The data show about 49,000 distinct CDR3 sequences, approximately 6.6% seen once. Sequenced: PBMCs or a T cell subset sorted from them (not recorded which). The receptor source for this set is a man between 18 and 29 years old who had mild COVID-19 (a few samples of this study predate the infection). Cell type and time point are not known.

This clonotype was seen at least ten times. The CDR3, as DNA: TGTGCCAGCAGCTTAAGTTGGCCCACCGTATTCTCAGATACGCAGTATTTT. It encodes CASSLSWPTVFSDTQYF. This chain joins TRBV7-9 and TRBJ2-3; D is uncertain. V lost 2 bases and J 4 bases, leaving 19 bases between the germline ends. Germline CDR1 and CDR2: SEHNR and FQNEAQ (reference sequence). This CDR3 spans 17 amino acids.

The table lists this clonotype with a few counts. The rearrangement uses TRBV7-3 and TRBJ2-1; perhaps TRBD2 as D (7 bases). Trimming removed 3 bases at V and 7 bases at J, with 16 bases between. Germline CDR1 SGHTA, CDR2 FQGTGA. The CDR3 contains 15 residues. In nucleotides, the CDR3 is TGTGCCAGCAGCTTTGGTTGGGGGGGCCGAAATGAGCAGTTCTTC. Its protein is CASSFGWGGRNEQFF.

CDR3 amino acids: CASSLVLENEQFF. CDR3 nucleotide sequence: TGCGCCAGCAGCTTGGTGCTTGAGAATGAGCAGTTCTTC. The chain carries TRBV5-1 and TRBJ2-1, with no clear D. The V gene lost 0 bases and the J gene lost 7 bases, with 8 bases spanning the gap. Looked up from germline, CDR1 is SGHRS and CDR2 is YFSETQ. The CDR3 totals 13 residues.

This clonotype was found a few times. The CDR3 is CASSLYPQGVNSPLHF. Here the CDR3 DNA reads TGTGCCAGCAGTTTATACCCGCAGGGGGTAAATTCACCCCTCCACTTT. The V gene is TRBV28, the J gene TRBJ1-6; 7 nucleotides match TRBD1. CDR1 MDHEN and CDR2 SYDVKM come from the germline V gene. This CDR3 comprises 16 residues. The ends lost 1 base at V and 7 bases at J; junction bases unmatched: 7.

This clonotype has just a few counts. This chain connects TRBV4-1 to TRBJ2-7; D is possibly TRBD1 (5 bases). There are 13 residues in the CDR3. The V gene's germline CDR1 is MGHRA and CDR2 YSYEKL. Trimming took off 0 bases at V and 3 bases at J, with 6 bases between the two ends. This chain's CDR3 is CASSQDRVYEQYF. The CDR3 DNA follows: TGCGCCAGCAGCCAAGACAGGGTCTACGAGCAGTACTTC.

The V call is TRBV30, the J call TRBJ1-1; 7 bases fit TRBD1. The V segment lost 2 bases and the J segment 5 bases; nucleotides outside the gene matches: 5. Germline V gene sequence: CDR1 GTSNPN, CDR2 SVGIG (reference sequence). This CDR3 comprises 13 residues. CDR3 amino acids: CAWSKARGTEAFF. DNA for the CDR3: TGTGCCTGGAGTAAGGCCAGGGGGACTGAAGCTTTCTTT. Looking up the rest from reference TRBV30 and TRBJ1-1 gives the full variable domain: SQTIHQWPATLVQPVGSPLSLECTVEGTSNPNLYWYRQAAGRGLQLLFYSVGIGQISSEVPQNLSASRPQDRQFILSSKKLLLSDSGFYLCAWSKARGTEAFFGQGTRLTVV.

This clonotype has at least ten counts. The chain has TRBV27 and TRBJ2-3; 8 nucleotides match TRBD1. The CDR3 has 18 residues. J was trimmed by 1 base and V by 3 bases; bases with no gene match: 12. Germline values: CDR1 MNHEY, CDR2 SMNVEV (reference sequence). CDR3 bases: TGTGCCAGCAGTTTCGGACAGGGTTGGGCGGGCGGCACAGATACGCAGTATTTT. Translation gives CASSFGQGWAGGTDTQYF.

The chain carries TRBV6-2 or TRBV6-3 and TRBJ1-1; no reliable D call. The CDR3 is made up of 12 amino acids. The germline CDR1 and CDR2 sequences are MNHEY and SVGEGT. The germline V and J ends were trimmed by 6 bases and 6 bases, with 11 bases remaining between them. CDR3 loop: CASSERVPEAFF. The CDR3 nucleotides are TGTGCCAGCAGCGAGCGGGTGCCTGAAGCTTTCTTT.

In its sample, this clonotype was seen many times. This sequence joins TRBV4-2 and TRBJ2-7, with 11 bases lining up with TRBD2. After removal of 4 bases from V and 4 bases from J, the junction contained 3 bases not matched to a gene. The germline V gene encodes CDR1 LGHNA and CDR2 YNFKEQ. The CDR3 has 14 residues. The CDR3 bases are TGTGCCAGCAGCCTCACTAGCGGGGGTTACGAGCAGTACGTC. This codes for CASSLTSGGYEQYV.

This clonotype was found many times. The V call is TRBV6-2 or TRBV6-3, the J call TRBJ2-2, with D possibly TRBD1 on 6 matching bases. The CDR3 spans 13 residues. The germline gives CDR1 MNHEY, CDR2 SVGEGT. V was pared by 7 bases and J by 7 bases, with 13 bases between. The CDR3 sequence: CASTQGTVGELFF. The DNA for the CDR3 is TGTGCCAGCACCCAGGGGACGGTCGGGGAGCTGTTTTTT.

This clonotype has more than one count but fewer than ten. The chain links TRBV7-9 to TRBJ2-3; D call uncertain. V lost 1 base and J lost 8, with 4 bases in between. The CDR3 loop spans 11 amino acids. CDR1 SEHNR and CDR2 FQNEAQ come from the germline V gene (reference sequence). The CDR3 DNA is TGTGCCAGCAGCTTAGAGCTTACGCAGTATTTT. Translation: CASSLELTQYF.

Only a few counts were recorded for this clonotype. This chain joins TRBV29-1 and TRBJ1-5; possible D gene TRBD1, 5 bases. Trimming left V 4 bases short and J 8 bases short, with 12 bases between. The CDR3 covers 12 residues. The germline V gene encodes CDR1 SQVTM and CDR2 ANQGSEA. The CDR3: CSVGEGGEPQHF. CDR3 DNA: TGCAGCGTTGGAGAGGGAGGGGAGCCCCAGCATTTT.

There are many counts of this clonotype. The rearrangement joins TRBV7-9 to TRBJ2-3, with 9 bases aligning to TRBD1. The V gene end was trimmed by 3 bases and the J gene end by 5 bases; junction bases not matched to a gene: 3. Germline values: CDR1 SEHNR, CDR2 FQNEAQ (reference sequence). The CDR3 has 14 residues. The CDR3 nucleotides read TGTGCCAGCAGCTTTACAGGGGGCCAAGATACGCAGTATTTT. Protein sequence: CASSFTGGQDTQYF.

The chain uses TRBV7-9 and TRBJ1-5, with a possible D match to TRBD1 (5 bases). V dropped 1 base and J dropped 5 bases, with 6 bases sitting between them. Germline V lookup: CDR1 SEHNR, CDR2 FQNEAQ (reference sequence). This CDR3 contains 13 residues. CDR3: CASSLEGDQPQHF. CDR3 in DNA: TGTGCCAGCAGCTTAGAAGGGGATCAGCCCCAGCATTTT.

The rearrangement joins TRBV20-1 to TRBJ2-3; 11 nucleotides agree with TRBD1. J gave up 4 bases and V 3 bases, and 6 bases lay outside the gene matches. The CDR3 loop spans 15 amino acids. Germline V lookup: CDR1 DFQATT, CDR2 SNEGSKA (reference sequence). CDR3 in amino acids: CSASNPGQGADTQYF. CDR3 DNA: TGCAGTGCTAGTAACCCGGGACAGGGGGCAGATACGCAGTATTTT.

This clonotype was detected only a few times. The chain joins TRBV4-3 to TRBJ2-7; either TRBD1 or TRBD2 may fit D (6 bases each). The CDR3 runs to 16 residues. The germline CDR1 and CDR2 sequences are LGHNA and YSLEER. V shed 0 bases and J shed 1 base, with 13 bases lying between them. CDR3 DNA: TGCGCCAGCAGCCAAGATAACGGGGGCCCTTCCTACGAGCAGTACTTC. Amino acids: CASSQDNGGPSYEQYF.

Many counts were recorded for this clonotype. The rearrangement joins TRBV6-2 or TRBV6-3 to TRBJ1-1; D unresolved. Looked up from germline, CDR1 is MNHEY and CDR2 is SVGEGT. The V gene lost 4 bases and the J gene lost 1 base, with 13 bases spanning the gap. The CDR3 is made up of 15 amino acids. CDR3 amino acids: CASSFNGLGNTEAFF. Written as DNA, the CDR3 is TGTGCCAGCAGTTTCAATGGTTTAGGGAACACTGAAGCTTTCTTT.

This clonotype was recorded a few times. J is TRBJ2-5 and V is TRBV12-3 or TRBV12-4; D could derive from TRBD1 or TRBD2 (6 bases each). The CDR3 is 14 amino acids. Between the trimmed V and J ends, which lost 5 bases and 1 base, there was a span of 11 bases. The CDR3: CASSPGGPQETQYF. DNA for the CDR3: TGTGCCAGCAGTCCCGGGGGCCCCCAAGAGACCCAGTACTTC.

This clonotype appeared many times. The CDR3 DNA is TGTGCCAGCAGCTTAGACCGGGGGTTTGGCTACACCTTC. It is translated as CASSLDRGFGYTF. This sequence joins TRBV7-2 and TRBJ1-2; D possibly corresponds to TRBD1 (5 bases). Trimming cost V 1 base and J 7 bases, with 10 bases left between them. Looked up from germline, CDR1 is SGHTA and CDR2 is FQGNSA. The CDR3 loop spans 13 amino acids.

This clonotype showed up just a few times. The chain uses TRBV20-1 and TRBJ2-3; 10 nucleotides align to TRBD2. Looked up from germline, CDR1 is DFQATT and CDR2 is SNEGSKA (reference sequence). The CDR3 is 13 residues long. The V gene end was trimmed by 4 bases and the J gene end by 4 bases; junction bases not matched to a gene: 2. This chain's CDR3 is CSAKAGGADTQYF. The CDR3 nucleotides are TGCAGTGCTAAAGCGGGGGGGGCAGATACGCAGTATTTT.

This clonotype turned up a few times. The rearrangement links TRBV19 to TRBJ1-1, with D possibly being TRBD1 (5 bases). V gave up 7 bases and J gave up 8 bases, with 23 bases separating them. The CDR3 has 15 residues. The germline gives CDR1 LNHDA, CDR2 SQIVND (reference sequence). The CDR3 nucleotides read TGTGCCAGTAAGGGGTGGGGTTCCGAGAGGGTGGAAGCTTTCTTT. This translates into CASKGWGSERVEAFF.

The gene calls are TRBV20-1 and TRBJ1-1, with D tentatively TRBD1 (5 bases). This CDR3 spans 10 amino acids. Germline CDR1 reads DFQATT; CDR2 reads SNEGSKA (reference sequence). The CDR3, as DNA: TGCAGGGGGTGGGGGACTGAAGCTTTCTTT. Protein sequence: CRGWGTEAFF.

By share, this clonotype counts as medium-sized. The rearrangement links TRBV2 to TRBJ2-3; D may match TRBD1 or TRBD2 (5 bases each). The CDR3 has 14 amino acids. The ends were cut back, 3 bases at V and 4 bases at J, with 11 bases in the middle. Germline CDR1 and CDR2: SNHLY and FYNNEI. The CDR3 DNA reads TGTGCCAGCAGTGAGAGGGGCCACGCAGATACGCAGTATTTT. Residues: CASSERGHADTQYF.

This clonotype was seen more than once but under ten times. The chain joins TRBV5-1 to TRBJ1-3; D is unclear. The CDR3 is 13 amino acids. In germline, CDR1 is SGHRS, CDR2 YFSETQ. V dropped 4 bases and J dropped 4 bases, with 9 bases sitting between them. The CDR3 nucleotides read TGCGCCAGCAGCCCGACACCGGGAAACACCATATATTTT. Protein product: CASSPTPGNTIYF.

V gene TRBV12-3 or TRBV12-4 combines with J gene TRBJ1-3; D call uncertain. V lost 6 bases and J lost 0, with 6 bases in between. The CDR3 is 13 residues long. CDR3 sequence reads: CASRWLSGNTIYF. For the CDR3, the DNA is TGTGCCAGCAGGTGGCTCTCTGGAAACACCATATATTTT.

This clonotype was seen more than once but under ten times. The gene calls are TRBV27 and TRBJ1-2; maybe TRBD1 (5 bases). CDR1 is MNHEY, CDR2 SMNVEV, per germline (reference sequence). V shed 2 bases and J shed 1 base, with 11 bases lying between them. The CDR3 runs 15 residues. CDR3 DNA sequence: TGTGCCAGCAGTTTAAGGGCAGGGAGTAACTATGGCTACACCTTC. Translated, it gives CASSLRAGSNYGYTF.

There are a few counts of this clonotype. This CDR3 reads CATSSGGGARTGYTF. In nucleotides, the CDR3 is TGTGCCACCAGCAGCGGAGGTGGGGCGCGTACCGGCTACACCTTC. The chain recombines TRBV15 with TRBJ1-2, with D possibly matching TRBD1 (5 bases). The CDR3 loop spans 15 amino acids. The V end was cut by 3 bases, the J end by 8 bases, with 19 bases between. Germline CDR1 and CDR2: LNHNV and YYDKDF (reference sequence).